This T cell receptor (beta chain) was captured by sequencing in a study of OX40 agonist ivuxolimab in advanced cancers. General observations from the study: With doses of 0.1 to 3.0 mg/kg, CD4+ and CD8+ blood T cells had undergone clonal expansion by week 6.

This table comes from immunoSEQ multiplex PCR, and its TCRdb copy is limited to in-frame clones, with some not included. The sample contains about 40,000 clones, more than 70% of which appear only once. This CDR3 is 15 amino acids long. The germline V gene has CDR1 MNHEY and CDR2 SVGAGI. Trimming took off 2 bases at V and 3 bases at J, with 10 bases between the two ends. In the case of this clone: Its antigen is unidentified.

The V gene is TRBV6-5, the J gene TRBJ2-2, with unresolved D. The receptor was isolated from an adult with an advanced solid tumor such as melanoma, head and neck, liver or kidney cancer. The material was CD4+ or CD8+ T cells sorted from blood, obtained in a trial of the OX40 agonist ivuxolimab. This chain's CDR3 is CASSYDATDTGELFF. In DNA, the CDR3 is TGTGCCAGCAGTTACGACGCCACGGACACCGGGGAGCTGTTTTTT.